The T cell receptor beta chain described here comes from a study of T cells in Graves' hyperthyroidism and ophthalmopathy (dated by TCRdb to the late 2010s). For context, the study as a whole: Peripheral blood was collected at initial diagnosis, before any treatment. TCR V-J signatures able to tell the groups apart were searched for in a discovery cohort of around 95 patients, of whom more than 40 had Graves' ophthalmopathy and around 58 had stable Graves' hyperthyroidism. Prospective prediction of ophthalmopathy was tested in an independent validation cohort of under 20 hyperthyroidism patients and 17 patients who later progressed to ophthalmopathy. The 100 discovery patients were divided at random into training and test sets in a 7:3 ratio. In addition, the study compared T-cell repertoires in thyroid tissue and in blood from a handful of Graves' hyperthyroidism patients. After sampling, hyperthyroidism patients received methimazole starting at 30 mg daily, and ophthalmopathy patients received high-dose intravenous methylprednisolone. TCR Vbeta CDR3 sequencing of 140 or so peripheral blood samples (approximately 44 ophthalmopathy, around 80 hyperthyroidism and some 17 progressor patients) is reported in the paper.

Amplification of TCR beta CDR3 regions was carried out from RNA transcripts. A first-round RT-PCR of the TCR CDR3 used the HTBI primer set with the Qiagen OneStep RT-PCR kit. Libraries were constructed in a second round of multiplex PCR, after which size selection and purification were performed. Libraries were sequenced paired-end with 100 bp reads on an Illumina HiSeq2000. The original methods were these. SOAPnuke was used to process the raw data, removing reads that contained adapters or uncalled bases, had a mean Phred below 15, or lacked an exact match to the constant primer or identifier. COPE v1.2.5 was used to merge the high-quality paired reads, and each unique nucleotide sequence was defined as a clonotype. MiTCR v1.1 was used to align clonotypes to the IMGT TRBV, TRBD and TRBJ reference segments. Analysis was restricted to V-J combinations with a frequency above 0.0001, which covered 98% to 99.2% of repertoires. The TCS score was defined as F50 (clonal expansion) divided by E x V (chaos), with BLOSUM62-based TCRdist calculated between CDR3 peptides within each V-J. Welch's t-statistics and random forest reduced roughly 530 V-J features to 13, which were used in a naive Bayes classifier (R e1071). In-frame beta chains were kept once TCRdb had trimmed the public reads at Q25 with fastp and called clones with MiXCR. Rows matching on CDR3 protein sequence are summarized as one entry with the most common DNA and genes. The V and J calls shown here were made by TCRdb, not taken from the authors' results. Counted in this sample were fewer than 350,000 distinct CDR3 sequences; roughly 19% of them appeared once. The ten biggest clones cover roughly 40% of the sample.

This clonotype was counted ten times or more. Its antigen remains undetermined. Base quality data are lacking; no much larger clone is found one base away. In the ophthalmopathy patients, disease was moderately to severely active, with a Clinical Activity Score of 3 or more, a NOSPECS grade of 4 or more, and a duration of less than 3 months. The study excluded patients with uncontrolled infections, other autoimmune diseases, pregnancy or lactation. Diagnoses relied on clinical symptoms, serum thyroxine and TRAb, thyroid ultrasound and orbital computed tomography. Ficoll-Paque density gradient centrifugation was used to isolate PBMCs from about 10 ml of fresh peripheral blood. Total RNA was extracted using Trizol reagent, and RNA quality was assessed on an Agilent 2100 Bioanalyzer. What the research found in general, with its limitations: Blood samples also contained most of the expanded thyroid clonotypes (frequency above 0.001), which suggests that blood repertoires may reflect thyroid immune responses. No statistical method was used to fix the sample size in advance, and group allocation was not hidden from the investigators. A model built on a 13 V-J signature distinguished ophthalmopathy from stable hyperthyroidism, reaching 85% to 90% sensitivity and around 81% specificity in cross-validation and 80%/75% in testing. In validation, progression to ophthalmopathy was predicted by the model with about 70% sensitivity and 72% to 85% specificity, a median of approximately 6.5 months before onset.

There are 15 amino acids in the CDR3, from cysteine to phenylalanine inclusive. Only CDR3 DNA remains: 45 bases, in frame from the first base. CDR1 and CDR2 are read off the germline V gene (reference sequence) as LGHDT and YNNKEL. Relative to germline, V is missing 3 bases and J is missing 1 base, with 0 bases of the junction outside any gene match. The chain is encoded by TRBV3-1 joined to TRBJ2-7; TRBD2 lines up with 13 middle nucleotides. The sequence was collected from a man aged 45-65 years with Graves' ophthalmopathy. The sample was blood. CDR3 sequence: CASSQGLAGSYEQYF. The base sequence is TGTGCCAGCAGCCAGGGACTAGCGGGATCCTACGAGCAGTACTTC.